Below, 2 T cell receptor beta chains from the same sample are listed, as sequenced in a study of blood T cells in healthy people across ages. A J-beta primer mix and a sample-barcoded 5' primer were used in a second PCR of roughly 6 to 12 cycles. TCRdb reanalysed the 5' RACE reads using MiXCR and keeps one entry per CDR3 protein. The sample holds roughly 930,000 distinct CDR3 sequences, about 48% seen once. The sample taken for sequencing was blood. The receptors stem from a man younger than 45 in good health.

This clonotype was seen a few times. The V gene is TRBV24-1, the J gene TRBJ2-3, with a possible D match to TRBD1 (6 bases). CDR1 is KGHDR, CDR2 SFDVKD, per germline. The CDR3 runs to 16 residues. Deletions cut 0 bases from V and 0 bases from J, with 9 bases between. CDR3 residues: CATSDLKQGSTDTQYF. CDR3 nucleotide sequence: TGTGCCACCAGTGATTTGAAGCAGGGGAGCACAGATACGCAGTATTTT.

The rearrangement joins TRBV5-1 to TRBJ1-2; possible D gene TRBD1, 5 bases. This CDR3 has 14 amino acids. With 4 bases removed from V and 12 bases from J, the gap between germline ends came to 22 bases. Looked up from germline, CDR1 is SGHRS and CDR2 is YFSETQ. Here the CDR3 reads CASSPGPTDKVDTF. Here the CDR3 DNA reads TGCGCCAGCAGCCCGGGCCCGACGGACAAAGTTGACACCTTC.